This T cell receptor beta chain emerged from a study of response to subunit inactivated influenza vaccine. Study-level findings and limits: New T cells are recruited in small numbers by each seasonal influenza vaccination, according to the authors' suggestion.

This clonotype has a handful of counts. What it binds is unknown. V was pared by 8 bases and J by 0 bases, with 12 bases of the junction left unmatched. The V gene's germline CDR1 is DFQATT and CDR2 SNEGSKA (reference sequence). The length of the CDR3 is 15 residues. TCRdb re-derived calls from the RT-PCR reads in MiXCR, one entry per CDR3 protein. This table has around 470,000 distinct CDR3 sequences, 6.5% to 8% appearing once. This specimen was PBMCs from blood, taken less than 30 months after vaccination. J is TRBJ2-7 and V is TRBV20-1; 8 nucleotides match TRBD1. The receptor was derived from a man aged 50-75 years who received an inactivated influenza vaccine. The CDR3 nucleotides are TGCAGTCATGTACAAACAGGGGGAGTCTCCTACGAGCAGTACTTC. Translating gives CSHVQTGGVSYEQYF.